This is a list of T cell receptor beta chains from one sample in a study of beta chain features in type 1 diabetes. Repertoires were generated with immunoSEQ multiplex PCR, while TCRdb's copy carries only in-frame clones and drops some. The sample lists 150,000 to 200,000 clones, 9% to 10% occurring once. The sequencing sample was made of central memory CD4+ T cells from blood. The receptors here all came from a woman aged 18-29 years in good health. CDR3s include the opening cysteine and the closing phenylalanine or tryptophan. The D gene is left open where the match is weak. Only part of the rows carry a size: once, few, many, or a class if the clone is expanded.

d_gene	v_gene	j_gene	abundance	CDR3nt	CDR3aa
TRBD1	TRBV5-1	TRBJ2-5	NA	TGCGCCAGCAGCTCGGGACAGTACCGTGAGACCCAGTACTTC	CASSSGQYRETQYF
NA	TRBV29-1	TRBJ1-2	NA	TGCAGCGTTGGTACCAGGGTGTATGGCTACACCTTC	CSVGTRVYGYTF
NA	TRBV5-1	TRBJ1-2	few	TGCGCCAGCCAGCGGGACGGAGCTAACTATGGCTACACCTTC	CASQRDGANYGYTF
NA	TRBV5-1	TRBJ2-7	NA	TGCGCCAGCAGTCGTCAGGCCGGGAGCTCCTACGAGCAGTACTTC	CASSRQAGSSYEQYF
NA	TRBV4-1	TRBJ1-1	NA	TGCGCCAGCAGCCGACAGGTAAAGAACACTGAAGCTTTCTTT	CASSRQVKNTEAFF
TRBD2	TRBV4-2	TRBJ2-3	few	TGTGCCAGCAGCCTGATACAGGGACTAGCGGCTAGCACAGATACGCAGTATTTT	CASSLIQGLAASTDTQYF
TRBD2	TRBV2	TRBJ2-5	NA	TGTGCCAGCAGAGCCGGACTAGCGGGGGAGACCCAGTACTTC	CASRAGLAGETQYF
NA	TRBV5-4	TRBJ1-1	NA	TGTGCCAGCAGCCCTAACGTAGTTTTGAACACTGAAGCTTTCTTT	CASSPNVVLNTEAFF
TRBD2	TRBV9	TRBJ2-1	NA	TGTGCCAGCAGCTTACGGACTAGCGGGGGGCCATTTTCCATCAATGAGCAGTTCTTC	CASSLRTSGGPFSINEQFF
NA	TRBV30	TRBJ2-7	few	TGTGCCTGGAGTGTACTAGGACAGAGTGCCTACGAGCAGTACTTC	CAWSVLGQSAYEQYF
TRBD1	TRBV5-4	TRBJ1-1	few	TGTGCCAGCAGCTTGACTCTGCAGGGGGCAGAAGCTTTCTTT	CASSLTLQGAEAFF
TRBD1	TRBV10-3	TRBJ1-2	few	TGTGCCATCAGTGGCGCGACAGGGGAATATGGCTACACCTTC	CAISGATGEYGYTF
NA	TRBV5-4	TRBJ1-1	few	TGTGCCAGCAGCTTGGGGTTTGGGCTCACTGAAGCTTTCTTT	CASSLGFGLTEAFF
NA	TRBV27	TRBJ1-1	NA	TGTGCCAGCGCCAACGGGGGGGCGACGAACACTGAAGCTTTCTTT	CASANGGATNTEAFF
NA	TRBV4-1	TRBJ2-2	NA	TGCGCCAGCAGCCCCCAGACGGGGGGCGGCGGGGAGCTGTTTTTT	CASSPQTGGGGELFF
NA	TRBV7-8	TRBJ1-2	NA	TGTGCCAGCAGCTTATGGCAGGAGGACGCCGACTATGGCTACACCTTC	CASSLWQEDADYGYTF
NA	TRBV6-5	TRBJ1-4	few	TGTGCCAGCAGCTTTGTGAAGGCAGGGAATGAAAAACTGTTTTTT	CASSFVKAGNEKLFF
TRBD1	TRBV11-2	TRBJ2-1	many	TGTGCCAGCAGCTCCTATGTGGGACAGGGCTACAATGAGCAGTTCTTC	CASSSYVGQGYNEQFF
TRBD1	TRBV4-2	TRBJ2-2	NA	TGTGCCAGCAGCCCTAAGACAGGGCCCGGGGAGCTGTTTTTT	CASSPKTGPGELFF
TRBD2	TRBV4-1	TRBJ2-2	NA	TGCGCCAGCAGCCAAGGGAGCGGGGGGGCCAACACCGGGGAGCTGTTTTTT	CASSQGSGGANTGELFF
TRBD2	TRBV11-3	TRBJ2-5	few	TGTGCCAGCAGCTTAGGGGCTAGCGGCGGAAGCGAGACCCAGTACTTC	CASSLGASGGSETQYF
TRBD2	TRBV30	TRBJ2-5	NA	TGTGCCTGGGGTAGCGGGGGGGCCCGTCCAGAGACCCAGTACTTC	CAWGSGGARPETQYF
TRBD1	TRBV5-4	TRBJ2-7	few	TGTGCCAGCAGCTTGAAACAGGGGGTATCCTACGAGCAGTACTTC	CASSLKQGVSYEQYF
NA	TRBV11-1	TRBJ2-3	few	TGTGCCAGCAGCTTAGGACGAACAGTGGGCACAGATACGCAGTATTTT	CASSLGRTVGTDTQYF
NA	TRBV7-9	TRBJ2-5	NA	TGTGCCAGCAGCTTAGCGCCCCAAACGGGGGCCCAGTACTTC	CASSLAPQTGAQYF
NA	TRBV30	TRBJ2-7	few	TGTGCCTGGAGTGTAGGCCAGGATAGCTCCTACGAGCAGTACTTC	CAWSVGQDSSYEQYF
TRBD1	TRBV2	TRBJ2-3	few	TGTGCCAGCAGTTACGGACAGGGTGAGGAGTATTTT	CASSYGQGEEYF
TRBD1	TRBV29-1	TRBJ1-1	NA	TGCAGCGTTACAGGGGGCATGGGAGGCACTGAAGCTTTCTTT	CSVTGGMGGTEAFF
TRBD2	TRBV2	TRBJ2-1	NA	TGTGCCAGCAGTGAATCTAGCGGGAGGGCCATTGCGTACAATGAGCAGTTCTTC	CASSESSGRAIAYNEQFF
NA	TRBV4-2	TRBJ1-1	NA	TGTGCCAGCAGCCATACTGGGGGGGCGGGAGAAGCTTTCTTT	CASSHTGGAGEAFF
NA	TRBV7-9	TRBJ2-7	few	TGTGCCAGCAGCTTAGGGACCACAGGCTCGACCGAGCAGTACTTC	CASSLGTTGSTEQYF